This TCR beta chain was sequenced in a study of T-cell memory formation after mild COVID-19 (TCRdb year 2021). Concerning the study at large: TCR sequence clusters from the two donors were found to be largely donor specific. In two donors, T-cell clones that expanded and contracted after mild COVID-19 were tracked by sequencing TCRalpha and TCRbeta repertoires over time. The cohort was made up of two young adult volunteers, one female and one male, who were previously healthy.

PBMCs were isolated by Ficoll-Paque density gradient centrifugation. Results and caveats for the whole study, not just this receptor: Contracting CD4+ clones appeared mostly in the CM and EM memory subsets, whereas CD8+ clones were enriched in EMRA. Clones that contracted from day 15 to 85 showed balanced CD4/CD8 phenotypes, whereas a second wave of clones that expanded from day 15 to 37 leaned towards CD4+. Only two mild cases were covered in the study, and larger cohorts including severe cases with pre-infection samples were considered necessary. The second-wave clones that peaked on day 37 were not confirmed to be SARS-CoV-2 specific. The detection of some responding clones in pre-infection memory suggests that pre-existing cross-reactive memory T cells joined the SARS-CoV-2 response.

This clonotype was found a few times. The antigen it binds to is not known. Base qualities are not provided; no much larger clone lies one nucleotide away. For sequencing, an Illumina NovaSeq 6000 was employed. Using 5'RACE with constant-segment primers, TCRalpha and TCRbeta cDNA libraries were constructed, with sample barcodes and unique molecular identifiers added in the process. Trizol reagent was used to extract RNA from every sample. The libraries were amplified in two PCR steps, and the second step added a second sample barcode and Illumina TruSeq adapters. The libraries were sequenced on an Illumina NovaSeq using 2 x 150 bp paired-end reads. On the authors' methods: Reads were demultiplexed and collapsed into UMI-guided consensus sequences with migec v1.2.7. Using mixcr v2.1.11, UMI consensuses were aligned to TRA and TRB V and J templates and then assembled into clonotypes. A clonotype was counted as expanded or contracted only when both edgeR and NoisET called the clonotype significant, with the noise models trained on biological replicates. For edgeR calls, the cutoffs were a false discovery rate-adjusted p below 0.01 and a log2 fold-change threshold of 1. PCA with hierarchical clustering of max-normalized trajectories of the 1000 most abundant clonotypes was used as exploratory dynamics analysis. Each responding clone was given a CD4 or CD8 phenotype based on the CD4+ and CD8+ repertoires, which had been sequenced separately. TCRdb trimmed the raw reads at Q25, called clones with MiXCR and kept productive beta chains. Here each entry gathers all rows of one CDR3 protein and keeps the most common genes and DNA. The V and J calls and clone size come from TCRdb's table, not from the authors' own analysis. The sample table lists approximately 350,000 distinct CDR3 sequences, approximately 13% of them with a count of one. The ten largest account for 20% to 25% of the sample.

Deletion took 1 base off V and 5 bases off J, with a span of 17 bases between the germline ends. Via the germline V gene, CDR1 is LGHNA and CDR2 YNFKEQ. From its cysteine to its phenylalanine, the CDR3 spans 16 amino acids. Only the CDR3 portion is preserved as DNA: 48 bases, with reading frame beginning at the first base. This receptor was identified in a man aged 18 to 29 who had mild COVID-19 (a few samples of this study predate the infection). The sample titles of this study are shuffled in the database, so cell type and time point are left out; the donor was told from shared clones. The material sequenced was PBMCs or a T cell subset sorted from them (not recorded which). The sequence links TRBV4-2 to TRBJ2-5; the D element might be TRBD1 or TRBD2, as each aligns at 5 bases. The CDR3 protein sequence reads: CASSQGLSNGAETQYF. The DNA reads TGTGCCAGCAGCCAAGGTCTATCTAACGGGGCTGAGACCCAGTACTTC.